Presented here are 6 T cell receptor beta chains from one specimen sequenced in a study of blood T cell repertoires in COVID-19. Data came from immunoSEQ multiplex PCR; TCRdb stores just in-frame clones and leaves some out. There are 310,000 or so clones in the sample; around 89% occur only once, and 5% to 7.5% lies in the top ten. The sequenced sample was peripheral blood. Every receptor here comes from a man aged 18 to 30 who had recovered from COVID-19.

The chain combines TRBV3-1 (or the pseudogene TRBV3-2) with TRBJ1-5, with D maybe TRBD1 (5 bases). The V and J ends lost 4 bases and 0 bases respectively, with 7 bases between them. The CDR3 sequence is 14 residues long. CDR1 is LGHDT and CDR2 is YNNKEL in the germline V gene (reference sequence). CDR3 coding DNA: TGTGCCAGCAGCCGAGACAGTAGCAATCAGCCCCAGCATTTT. This translates into CASSRDSSNQPQHF.

J is TRBJ1-2 and V is TRBV19; maybe TRBD1 (6 bases). Deletions cut 7 bases from V and 3 bases from J, with 12 bases between. The CDR3 runs 13 residues. CDR1 and CDR2 (germline): LNHDA, SQIVND (reference sequence). Written as DNA, the CDR3 is TGTGCCAGTACTCTACAGGGTCACTATGGCTACACCTTC. Encoded protein: CASTLQGHYGYTF.

The V call is TRBV12-5, the J call TRBJ2-3; D possibly corresponds to TRBD2 (5 bases). Germline-derived CDR1 and CDR2 are LGHNT and FRNRAP. CDR3 length: 14 amino acids. Between the trimmed V and J ends, which lost 2 bases and 4 bases, there was a span of 10 bases. The CDR3 bases are TGTGCTAGTGGTTTGCGGGGTGGCCCAGATACGCAGTATTTT. Protein sequence: CASGLRGGPDTQYF.

This clone was observed a single time. This chain joins TRBV6-4 and TRBJ1-5; 7 bases fit TRBD1. V lost 4 bases to trimming and J lost 0 bases; unmatched junction nucleotides: 9. The CDR3 contains 17 residues. Germline CDR1 MRHNA, CDR2 SNTAGT. CDR3 amino acids: CASSGQGSPLSNQPQHF. CDR3 coding DNA: TGTGCCAGCAGTGGACAGGGCTCACCTCTTAGCAATCAGCCCCAGCATTTT.

The chain employs TRBV5-1 and TRBJ1-1; TRBD1 agrees at 7 bases. Germline CDR1 and CDR2: SGHRS and YFSETQ. With V trimmed by 4 bases and J by 3 bases, 6 bases remained unmatched. The CDR3 totals 14 residues. The CDR3 region is CASSIRQGDTEAFF. CDR3 DNA sequence: TGCGCCAGCAGCATCCGACAGGGAGACACTGAAGCTTTCTTT.

The chain links TRBV7-9 to TRBJ2-1; D is unresolved. There are 12 residues in the CDR3. The V end lost 10 bases, the J end lost 5 bases, and 12 bases lay between the germline ends. Germline values: CDR1 SEHNR, CDR2 FQNEAQ (reference sequence). The CDR3, as DNA: TGTGCCATCACAGCGATTGACAATGAGCAGTTCTTC. It translates to CAITAIDNEQFF.